A selection of T cell receptor beta chains follows, all from one sample in a study of early T cells in non-severe SARS-CoV-2 infection. TCRdb re-called the 5' RACE reads with MiXCR, one entry per CDR3 protein. The sample consists of tens of thousands of distinct CDR3 sequences, around 8.6% of them appearing once. The material sequenced was whole blood, taken at baseline. The source of these receptors is an adult who was a healthcare worker with PCR-confirmed SARS-CoV-2 infection or an uninfected control (not recorded which). Both conserved end residues are part of each CDR3. A D gene is named only where the DNA matches it firmly. Part of the rows lack a size; the others show once, few, many or a class for expanded clones.

size: .
J: TRBJ2-2
D: .
V: TRBV5-1
DNA: TGCGCCAGCAGCTGGGGGACTGCCAACACCGGGGAGCTGTTTTTT
CDR3: CASSWGTANTGELFF

size: few
J: TRBJ2-3
D: .
V: TRBV7-9
DNA: TGTGCCAGCAGCCCATCAGGGTATGATACGCAGTATTTT
CDR3: CASSPSGYDTQYF

size: many
J: TRBJ2-1
D: TRBD2
V: TRBV29-1
DNA: TGCAGCGGGTGTTCGGTAGCGGGCCACAATGAGCAGTTCTTC
CDR3: CSGCSVAGHNEQFF

size: many
J: TRBJ2-3
D: TRBD2
V: TRBV5-1
DNA: TGCGCCAGCAGCTTGGGTGCTTTAGCGGGAAGCACAGATACGCAGTATTTT
CDR3: CASSLGALAGSTDTQYF

size: many
J: TRBJ2-1
D: .
V: TRBV7-3
DNA: TGTGCCAGCAGCTTAAATTCCGAGGGTGAGCAGTTCTTC
CDR3: CASSLNSEGEQFF

size: many
J: TRBJ2-7
D: TRBD2
V: TRBV6-1
DNA: TGTGCCAGCAGTGAAGCTTACGTGGGGGGGTACGAGCAGTACTTC
CDR3: CASSEAYVGGYEQYF

size: few
J: TRBJ2-2
D: .
V: TRBV7-2
DNA: TGTGCCAGCAGCTCGGGGCTCGGGTTCGGGGAGCTGTTTTTT
CDR3: CASSSGLGFGELFF

size: few
J: TRBJ1-6
D: .
V: TRBV9
DNA: TGTGCCAGCAGCGTAGATCGCGGAGGGAATAATTCACCCCTCCACTTT
CDR3: CASSVDRGGNNSPLHF

size: few
J: TRBJ1-1
D: .
V: TRBV5-1
DNA: TGCGCCAGCAGACCGGGAACAATGAACACTGAAGCTTTCTTT
CDR3: CASRPGTMNTEAFF

size: .
J: TRBJ2-3
D: .
V: TRBV19
DNA: TGTGCCAGTAGTATAGATCGGTCTAGCACAGATACGCAGTATTTT
CDR3: CASSIDRSSTDTQYF

size: .
J: TRBJ2-3
D: .
V: TRBV29-1
DNA: TGCAGCGCGACATCAGATACGCAGTATTTT
CDR3: CSATSDTQYF

size: many
J: TRBJ2-7
D: .
V: TRBV29-1
DNA: TGCAGCGTTGTTACTACATTACCCGATGCCTCCTACGAGCAGTACTTC
CDR3: CSVVTTLPDASYEQYF

size: few
J: TRBJ1-3
D: .
V: TRBV30
DNA: TGTGCCTGGAGTGTTTCGGGAACTGGAAACACCATATATTTT
CDR3: CAWSVSGTGNTIYF

size: .
J: TRBJ2-3
D: TRBD1
V: TRBV7-8
DNA: TGTGCCAGCAGCTTAGAAAACGGACAGGGGGCTACAGATACGCAGTATTTT
CDR3: CASSLENGQGATDTQYF

size: .
J: TRBJ1-3
D: .
V: TRBV12-3/TRBV12-4
DNA: TGTGCCAGCAGACCCGAGACAGGTCGACGAAACACCATATATTTT
CDR3: CASRPETGRRNTIYF

size: .
J: TRBJ1-4
D: TRBD1
V: TRBV25-1
DNA: TGTGCCAGCAGTGAAGGGGACAGGGTCGATGAAAAACTGTTTTTT
CDR3: CASSEGDRVDEKLFF

size: many
J: TRBJ2-4
D: TRBD2
V: TRBV7-2
DNA: TGTGCCAGCAGCTTAGGGCTAGCGGGCCGGGGAGGAAACATTCAGTACTTC
CDR3: CASSLGLAGRGGNIQYF

size: many
J: TRBJ2-7
D: .
V: TRBV3-1
DNA: TGTGCCAGCAGCCAAGGGCCATCCCCTCCCCACGAGCAGTACTTC
CDR3: CASSQGPSPPHEQYF

size: few
J: TRBJ2-3
D: .
V: TRBV3-1
DNA: TGTGCCAGCAGCCCGAGACTAGATAAAGCAGATACGCAGTATTTT
CDR3: CASSPRLDKADTQYF

size: many
J: TRBJ2-3
D: .
V: TRBV2
DNA: TGTGCCAGCAGGATCGACGGGGATGACACAGATACGCAGTATTTT
CDR3: CASRIDGDDTDTQYF

size: .
J: TRBJ2-5
D: .
V: TRBV24-1
DNA: TGTGCCACCAGTGACAACGCCCTCGGGGAGACCCAGTACTTC
CDR3: CATSDNALGETQYF

size: few
J: TRBJ2-1
D: TRBD2
V: TRBV28
DNA: TGTGCCAGCATCTCCAGCGGGAGAACCAATGAGCAGTTCTTC
CDR3: CASISSGRTNEQFF

size: few
J: TRBJ1-1
D: TRBD1
V: TRBV7-6
DNA: TGTGCCAGCAGCGGGGGGACAGTTATGAACACTGAAGCTTTCTTT
CDR3: CASSGGTVMNTEAFF